The sequence of this T cell receptor (beta chain) was determined in a study of Ad26.COV2.S vaccination and SARS-CoV-2 variants. Generated by immunoSEQ multiplex PCR, the TCRdb table keeps only in-frame clones and is missing some. The sample lists around 340,000 clones; more than 85% were seen once. The sample's treatment: about 20 received Ad26.COV2.S at low or high dose, single or two shots; 5 received placebo; per-sample allocation not given. Day 63 after the first vaccine or placebo injection was the time point for sampling. This CDR3 has 16 residues. V lost 4 bases to trimming and J lost 4 bases; unmatched junction nucleotides: 8. Germline loops: CDR1 SGHTA, CDR2 FQGNSA.

The chain uses TRBV7-2 and TRBJ2-3, with 10 bases fitting TRBD2. The sample was peripheral blood, taken in a trial of Ad26.COV2.S vaccine versus placebo. The clonotype comes from a person aged 18-60 years who received the Ad26.COV2.S COVID-19 vaccine or a placebo. The CDR3 DNA reads TGTGCCAGCAGCTCCCAAGCGGGGGGGGTGTCAGATACGCAGTATTTT. It encodes CASSSQAGGVSDTQYF.